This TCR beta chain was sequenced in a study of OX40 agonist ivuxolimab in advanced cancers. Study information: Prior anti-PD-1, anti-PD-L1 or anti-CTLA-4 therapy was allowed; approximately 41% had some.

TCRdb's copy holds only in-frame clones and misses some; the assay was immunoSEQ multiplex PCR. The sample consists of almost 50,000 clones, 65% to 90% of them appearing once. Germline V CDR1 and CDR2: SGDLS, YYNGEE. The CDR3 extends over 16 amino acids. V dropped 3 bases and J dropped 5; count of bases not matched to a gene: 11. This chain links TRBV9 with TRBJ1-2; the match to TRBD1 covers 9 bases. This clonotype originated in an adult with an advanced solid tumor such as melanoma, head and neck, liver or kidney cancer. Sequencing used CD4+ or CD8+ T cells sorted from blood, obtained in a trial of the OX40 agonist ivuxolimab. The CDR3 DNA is TGTGCCAGCAGCGAATCTGTCACAGGGGGCGGGTATGGCTACACCTTC. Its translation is CASSESVTGGGYGYTF.